This T cell receptor (beta chain) stems from a study of breast tumors, draining lymph nodes, adjacent tissues. This clonotype was detected many times. Antigen specificity is unknown. Findings of the study overall: The data were judged consistent with most tumor T cells coming from lymph node and expanding in tumor. Data only fit, rather than demonstrated, lymph node origin of most tumor T cells. Tumor and nontumor repertoires were significantly more similar in luminal-like than in basal-like breast cancer. Tumor TCR diversity was below lymph nodes but above nontumor tissue.

From the multiplex PCR reads, TCRdb called clonotypes with MiXCR, one entry per CDR3 protein. The data contain roughly 220,000 distinct CDR3 sequences, under 40% of them singletons. Axillary draining lymph nodes of breast cancer patients supplied the node samples. Germline assignment: CDR1 LNHDA and CDR2 SQIVND (reference sequence). The CDR3 loop spans 15 amino acids. V dropped 1 base and J dropped 6 bases, with 15 bases sitting between them. V gene TRBV19 combines with J gene TRBJ1-2, with a tentative D call TRBD1 (6 bases). The clonotype originates from a female donor with breast cancer. Some clones in this sample may be carry-over from other donors' samples. Input material: axillary lymph node tissue. The CDR3 nucleotides are TGTGCCAGTAGTATAGTTTCACAGGGTTACGATGGCTACACCTTC. Residues: CASSIVSQGYDGYTF.